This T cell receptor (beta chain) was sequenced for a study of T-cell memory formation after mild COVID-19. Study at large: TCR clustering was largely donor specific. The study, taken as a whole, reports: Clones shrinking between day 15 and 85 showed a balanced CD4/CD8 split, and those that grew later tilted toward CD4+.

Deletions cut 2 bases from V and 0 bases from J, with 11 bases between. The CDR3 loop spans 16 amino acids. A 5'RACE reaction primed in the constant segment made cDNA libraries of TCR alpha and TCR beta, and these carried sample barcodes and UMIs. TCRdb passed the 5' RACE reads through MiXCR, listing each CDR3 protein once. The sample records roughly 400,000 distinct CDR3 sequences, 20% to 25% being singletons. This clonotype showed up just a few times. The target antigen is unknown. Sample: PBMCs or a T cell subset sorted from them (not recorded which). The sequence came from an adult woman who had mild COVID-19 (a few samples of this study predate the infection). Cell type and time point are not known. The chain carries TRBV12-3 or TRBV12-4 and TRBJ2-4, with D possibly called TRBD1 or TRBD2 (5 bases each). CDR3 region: CASSLWGRLAKNIQYF. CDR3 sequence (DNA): TGTGCCAGCAGTTTATGGGGGAGACTAGCCAAAAACATTCAGTACTTC.